This T cell receptor (beta chain) was found in a study of T cell repertoires in cytomegalovirus infection. On the study more broadly: Use of recently identified HLA-C-restricted and well-studied HLA-B-restricted CMV epitopes was part of the study. It was the public TCR beta signatures that indicated both CMV infection and matching HLA type.

Ten or more counts support this clonotype. The target antigen is unknown. Study-level results: Totalled public TCR beta family frequency picked out people who carried CMV plus the relevant HLA. HLA-C-restricted TCR beta clonotypes specific for CMV led the ex vivo response.

TCRdb reprocessed the reads with MiXCR, giving one entry per CDR3 protein. There are approximately 70,000 distinct CDR3 sequences in the sample; roughly 20% occur only once, and roughly 62% lies in the top ten. V lost 0 bases to trimming and J lost 1 base, with 9 bases between them. Germline V CDR1 and CDR2: GTSNPN, SVGIG (reference sequence). This CDR3 has 14 residues. The sequences come from CD8+ T cells from cultured PBMCs, collected from culture after CMV antigen stimulation. The TCR was taken from a human donor in good health (CMV status not recorded). Some clones in this sample may be carry-over from other donors' samples. The chain joins TRBV30 to TRBJ1-1; D is undetermined. The DNA for the CDR3 is TGTGCCTGGAGTGTAAAAGGAAGGAACACTGAAGCTTTCTTT. Amino acids: CAWSVKGRNTEAFF. The full variable domain, completed using reference TRBV30 and TRBJ1-1, is SQTIHQWPATLVQPVGSPLSLECTVEGTSNPNLYWYRQAAGRGLQLLFYSVGIGQISSEVPQNLSASRPQDRQFILSSKKLLLSDSGFYLCAWSVKGRNTEAFFGQGTRLTVV.